These 27 T cell receptor beta chains came from one sample sequenced in a study of STAT3 mutations in large granular lymphocyte leukemia. Study results and limitations: Every T-cell large granular lymphocyte leukemia patient had at least one immunodominant TCR beta clonotype.

Clones were sequenced by immunoSEQ multiplex PCR, and TCRdb holds only the in-frame ones, with some missing. Here the sample spans thousands of clones, under 95% being singletons. Their antigens remain unidentified. Sequenced sample: peripheral blood mononuclear cells. Receptors originate from a man aged 60 to 69 with T-cell large granular lymphocyte leukemia. Some clones in this sample may be carry-over from other donors' samples.

This clone was seen just once. The V and J genes are TRBV10-3 and TRBJ1-5, with 7 bases aligning to TRBD1. The CDR3 has 13 amino acids. Germline V lookup: CDR1 ENHRY, CDR2 SYGVKD. After removal of 4 bases from V and 5 bases from J, the junction contained 2 bases not matched to a gene. The CDR3 coding sequence is TGTGCCATCAGTGTCGACAGGGATCAGCCCCAGCATTTT. This codes for CAISVDRDQPQHF.

This clone was recorded only once. The J gene is TRBJ2-2, the V gene TRBV5-6; 13 bases fit TRBD2. Per germline, CDR1 SGHDT and CDR2 YYEEEE. The J segment lost 0 bases and the V segment lost 3 bases, leaving 5 bases of the junction unmatched. The CDR3 contains 18 residues. The CDR3 sequence is CASSSPGLAGSNTGELFF. Here the CDR3 DNA reads TGTGCCAGCAGCTCCCCGGGACTAGCGGGATCGAACACCGGGGAGCTGTTTTTT.

This clone was seen once. The chain links TRBV6-6 to TRBJ2-1, with 7 bases fitting TRBD2. The V gene end was trimmed by 1 base and the J gene end by 4 bases; junction bases not matched to a gene: 7. The CDR3 length is 16 residues. CDR1 is MNHNY and CDR2 is SVGAGI in the germline V gene (reference sequence). Written as DNA, the CDR3 is TGTGCCAGCAGTTACTGGGGGGAGGGCTCGTACAATGAGCAGTTCTTC. It yields the protein CASSYWGEGSYNEQFF.

The chain links TRBV7-2 to TRBJ2-7, with a possible D match to TRBD2 (5 bases). The CDR3 has 15 amino acids. The germline V gene has CDR1 SGHTA and CDR2 FQGNSA. The V gene lost 5 bases and the J gene lost 3 bases, with 17 bases spanning the gap. Written as DNA, the CDR3 is TGTGCCAGCAGCCCAGGCACTAGTGGGGTCTACGAGCAGTACTTC. Protein product: CASSPGTSGVYEQYF.

The rearrangement uses TRBV6-6 and TRBJ1-1, with no clear D. This CDR3 spans 14 amino acids. Germline CDR1 is MNHNY and CDR2 is SVGAGI (reference sequence). Trimming took off 1 base at V and 3 bases at J, with 9 bases between the two ends. The CDR3 region is CASSYYEGYTEAFF. The CDR3 DNA is TGTGCCAGCAGTTACTACGAGGGATACACTGAAGCTTTCTTT.

The chain combines TRBV2 with TRBJ2-3, with D uncertain. Between the trimmed V and J ends, which lost 4 bases and 2 bases, there was a span of 7 bases. This CDR3 region has 13 residues. Germline-derived CDR1 and CDR2 are SNHLY and FYNNEI. The CDR3 nucleotides are TGTGCCAGCAGTGCCCGTTTCACAGATACGCAGTATTTT. Translation gives CASSARFTDTQYF.

V usage is TRBV5-1 and J usage is TRBJ1-1; D remains unclear. The CDR3 contains 15 residues. The germline V and J ends were trimmed by 0 bases and 0 bases, with 9 bases remaining between them. The germline V gene has CDR1 SGHRS and CDR2 YFSETQ. The CDR3 is CASSLASGMNTEAFF. DNA for the CDR3: TGCGCCAGCAGCTTGGCTTCAGGCATGAACACTGAAGCTTTCTTT.

The chain links TRBV28 to TRBJ2-3, with 10 bases identical to TRBD2. The germline V gene encodes CDR1 MDHEN and CDR2 SYDVKM. J lost 0 bases, V lost 8 bases, and 8 bases had no gene match. The CDR3 extends over 16 amino acids. The CDR3 coding sequence is TGTGCCAGCCGGAAAGGACTAGCGGATAGCACAGATACGCAGTATTTT. Protein: CASRKGLADSTDTQYF.

This chain links TRBV5-1 with TRBJ2-1; 7 bases line up with TRBD2. The CDR3 loop spans 16 amino acids. The ends lost 1 base at V and 5 bases at J; junction bases unmatched: 9. Germline CDR1 reads SGHRS; CDR2 reads YFSETQ. CDR3 in amino acids: CASSLSPASGNNEQFF. Here the CDR3 DNA reads TGCGCCAGCAGCTTGTCCCCGGCTAGCGGAAACAATGAGCAGTTCTTC.

This clone was observed a single time. The J gene is TRBJ2-1, the V gene TRBV7-9; D is possibly TRBD2 (5 bases). The CDR3 extends over 11 amino acids. V was cut by 8 bases and J by 8 bases, with 10 bases left in between. Germline CDR1 and CDR2: SEHNR and FQNEAQ (reference sequence). CDR3 nucleotides: TGTGCCAGCGGGCTCGGGGATGAGCAGTTCTTC. Its protein product is CASGLGDEQFF. Drawing the rest from reference TRBV7-9 and TRBJ2-1, the complete variable domain is DTGVSQNPRHKITKRGQNVTFRCDPISEHNRLYWYRQTLGQGPEFLTYFQNEAQLEKSRLLSDRFSAERPKGSFSTLEIQRTEQGDSAMYLCASGLGDEQFFGPGTRLTVL.

This clone was seen a single time. V gene TRBV30 combines with J gene TRBJ1-3; no clear D. The V gene lost 0 bases and the J gene lost 3 bases, with 12 bases spanning the gap. Per the germline V gene, CDR1 is GTSNPN and CDR2 is SVGIG (reference sequence). The CDR3 is 15 amino acids. CDR3 residues: CAWSVLATHGNTIYF. CDR3 DNA: TGTGCCTGGAGTGTTCTGGCAACTCATGGAAACACCATATATTTT.

The chain links TRBV5-1 to TRBJ2-3; 9 bases fit TRBD2. There are 14 residues in the CDR3. V shed 8 bases and J 3 bases; nucleotides not matched to a gene: 7. Germline V gives CDR1 SGHRS, CDR2 YFSETQ. CDR3 in DNA: TGCGCCAGTACCCTAGCGGGAAGGACAGATACGCAGTATTTT. Its translation is CASTLAGRTDTQYF.

The rearrangement links TRBV4-3 to TRBJ2-1; D uncertain. The CDR3 has 14 amino acids. Per the germline V gene, CDR1 is LGHNA and CDR2 is YSLEER. V shed 0 bases and J shed 7 bases, with 10 bases lying between them. The CDR3 sequence is CASSQDRAANEQFF. CDR3 sequence (DNA): TGCGCCAGCAGCCAAGATAGGGCTGCTAATGAGCAGTTCTTC.

The chain employs TRBV6-5 and TRBJ1-2; D gene uncertain. This CDR3 spans 14 amino acids. CDR1 MNHEY and CDR2 SVGAGI come from the germline V gene. Trimming took off 5 bases at V and 8 bases at J, with 18 bases between the two ends. The CDR3 sequence: CASSHNPQRQGYTF. For the CDR3, the DNA is TGTGCCAGCAGTCACAACCCACAGAGGCAGGGCTACACCTTC.

CDR3: CASSPGQSLGPQHF. CDR3 nucleotides: TGTGCCAGCAGTCCCGGACAGTCCTTAGGGCCCCAGCATTTT. The V call is TRBV6-5, the J call TRBJ1-5; D perhaps matches TRBD1 (6 bases). CDR1 MNHEY and CDR2 SVGAGI come from the germline V gene. The CDR3 is made up of 14 amino acids. Trimming removed 5 bases at V and 9 bases at J, with 17 bases between.

The V call is TRBV2, the J call TRBJ2-3; TRBD2 is a possible D gene (6 bases). The CDR3 spans 15 residues. The germline CDR1 and CDR2 sequences are SNHLY and FYNNEI. The ends were cut back, 7 bases at V and 1 base at J, with 15 bases in the middle. The chain's CDR3 is CASKGEGGRTDTQYF. In nucleotides, the CDR3 is TGTGCCAGCAAGGGAGAGGGAGGCCGCACAGATACGCAGTATTTT.

J is TRBJ1-5 and V is TRBV7-9; TRBD1 is a possible D gene (5 bases). CDR1 SEHNR and CDR2 FQNEAQ come from the germline V gene (reference sequence). The CDR3 is 14 amino acids. Trimming stripped 5 bases from V and 6 bases from J, with 14 bases between. CDR3 coding DNA: TGTGCCAGCAGCCCGTTAGGGGAGGGTCAGCCCCAGCATTTT. This encodes CASSPLGEGQPQHF. Based on the CDR3 plus reference TRBV7-9 and TRBJ1-5, the full variable domain is DTGVSQNPRHKITKRGQNVTFRCDPISEHNRLYWYRQTLGQGPEFLTYFQNEAQLEKSRLLSDRFSAERPKGSFSTLEIQRTEQGDSAMYLCASSPLGEGQPQHFGDGTRLSIL.

This chain joins TRBV7-9 and TRBJ1-1; D call uncertain. The ends were cut back, 2 bases at V and 2 bases at J, with 12 bases in the middle. The germline gives CDR1 SEHNR, CDR2 FQNEAQ (reference sequence). This CDR3 has 15 amino acids. The CDR3 loop is CASSLRLGVNTEAFF. The DNA of the CDR3 is TGTGCCAGCAGCTTAAGACTCGGGGTTAACACTGAAGCTTTCTTT.

This chain links TRBV5-1 with TRBJ2-1; D might be TRBD2 (6 bases). The germline CDR1 and CDR2 sequences are SGHRS and YFSETQ. V gave up 4 bases and J gave up 0 bases, with 14 bases separating them. This CDR3 comprises 16 residues. CDR3 coding DNA: TGCGCCAGCAGCCCCGGGACTGGAAGCTCCTACAATGAGCAGTTCTTC. Translated, it gives CASSPGTGSSYNEQFF.

There are a few counts of this clone. The chain joins TRBV7-9 to TRBJ2-7, with 7 bases that match TRBD2. Germline loops: CDR1 SEHNR, CDR2 FQNEAQ (reference sequence). V was clipped by 5 bases and J by 5 bases; unmatched bases: 9. There are 14 residues in the CDR3. The chain's CDR3 is CASSPWGGRNEQYF. The DNA of the CDR3 is TGTGCCAGCAGCCCCTGGGGGGGAAGGAACGAGCAGTACTTC.

The chain couples TRBV27 to TRBJ2-3; no clear D gene. CDR3 length: 12 amino acids. The germline V and J ends were trimmed by 8 bases and 8 bases, with 14 bases remaining between them. Germline CDR1 is MNHEY and CDR2 is SMNVEV (reference sequence). CDR3 in amino acids: CASFGRFGTQYF. The CDR3 DNA sequence: TGTGCCAGCTTCGGGCGTTTCGGTACGCAGTATTTT.

The chain joins TRBV5-1 to TRBJ1-2, with a tentative D call TRBD1 (5 bases). Trimming took off 4 bases at V and 8 bases at J, with 15 bases between the two ends. Germline CDR1 SGHRS, CDR2 YFSETQ. CDR3 length: 13 residues. The CDR3 loop is CASSPGLDLGYTF. The CDR3, as DNA: TGCGCCAGCAGCCCAGGGCTCGATCTCGGCTACACCTTC.

The J gene is TRBJ1-5, the V gene TRBV28, with D possibly being TRBD1 (6 bases). Germline values: CDR1 MDHEN, CDR2 SYDVKM. V was trimmed by 9 bases and J by 4 bases, leaving 13 bases between them. The CDR3 is 13 amino acids. Here the CDR3 reads CASRKQGNQPQHF. Here the CDR3 DNA reads TGTGCCAGTCGCAAGCAGGGGAATCAGCCCCAGCATTTT.

This clone was counted a single time. The chain carries TRBV30 and TRBJ1-2; 8 bases line up with TRBD1. The germline gives CDR1 GTSNPN, CDR2 SVGIG (reference sequence). CDR3 size: 13 residues. Trimming took 5 bases from V and 8 from J; bases not matched to a gene: 10. The CDR3 nucleotides read TGTGCCTGGGAGGACAGGGAGAACGAAGGCTACACCTTC. Its protein is CAWEDRENEGYTF.

This rearrangement joins TRBV5-4 to TRBJ2-5, with 7 bases aligning to TRBD1. Germline V gives CDR1 SGHNT, CDR2 YYREEE (reference sequence). Unmatched junction bases numbered 3, after V lost 3 bases and J lost 1 base. The CDR3 is 14 residues long. The CDR3 DNA is TGTGCCAGCAGCTCGGGACAGATCCAAGAGACCCAGTACTTC. This translates into CASSSGQIQETQYF.

There are a few counts of this clone. J is TRBJ1-2 and V is TRBV30; TRBD1 matches 8 bases. The trim removed 2 bases at V and 6 bases at J, leaving 8 bases unmatched. Looked up from germline, CDR1 is GTSNPN and CDR2 is SVGIG (reference sequence). This CDR3 has 14 amino acids. CDR3 protein: CAWSRDRPSDGYTF. Here the CDR3 DNA reads TGTGCCTGGAGTCGGGACAGGCCATCCGATGGCTACACCTTC. Filled out from reference TRBV30 and TRBJ1-2, the complete variable domain reads SQTIHQWPATLVQPVGSPLSLECTVEGTSNPNLYWYRQAAGRGLQLLFYSVGIGQISSEVPQNLSASRPQDRQFILSSKKLLLSDSGFYLCAWSRDRPSDGYTFGSGTRLTVV.

This sequence joins TRBV30 and TRBJ1-6, with D perhaps matching TRBD1 (5 bases). Between the trimmed V and J ends, which lost 1 base and 0 bases, there was a span of 19 bases. Germline V gives CDR1 GTSNPN, CDR2 SVGIG (reference sequence). This CDR3 region has 19 residues. CDR3 sequence (DNA): TGTGCCTGGAGTGCCGGCCGGACACTTGCGAGCTCCTATAATTCACCCCTCCACTTT. This encodes CAWSAGRTLASSYNSPLHF.